In this sample, the clone carrying this T cell receptor (beta chain) turned up once. The data belong to a study of blood T cell repertoires in COVID-19. Method: immunoSEQ multiplex PCR; TCRdb's copy keeps in-frame clones and lacks some. The table shows 250,000 to 350,000 clones, with 90% occurring only once. The trim removed 6 bases at V and 5 bases at J, leaving 14 bases unmatched. This CDR3 has 17 residues. Germline-derived CDR1 and CDR2 are SNHLY and FYNNEI. The V gene is TRBV2, the J gene TRBJ2-7; 12 bases line up with TRBD1. Sample: PBMCs or T cells enriched from blood (not recorded which). This receptor was taken from a man between 60 and 75 years old who had recovered from COVID-19. Here the CDR3 reads CASRTGTGGLDLHEQYF. The CDR3 region has the DNA TGTGCCAGCAGAACCGGGACAGGGGGCCTTGATCTCCACGAGCAGTACTTC.